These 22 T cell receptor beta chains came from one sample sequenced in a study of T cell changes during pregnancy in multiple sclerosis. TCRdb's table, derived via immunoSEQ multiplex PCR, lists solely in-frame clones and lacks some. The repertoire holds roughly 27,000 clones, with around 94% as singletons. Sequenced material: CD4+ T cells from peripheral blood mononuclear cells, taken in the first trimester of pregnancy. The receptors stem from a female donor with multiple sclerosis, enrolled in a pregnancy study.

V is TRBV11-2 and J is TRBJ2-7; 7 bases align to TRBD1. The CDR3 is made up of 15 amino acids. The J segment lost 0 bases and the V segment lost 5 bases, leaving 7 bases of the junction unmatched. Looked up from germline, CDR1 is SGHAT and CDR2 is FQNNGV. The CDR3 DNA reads TGTGCCAGCAGCCTGACAGGGCCGAGCTCCTACGAGCAGTACTTC. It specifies CASSLTGPSSYEQYF.

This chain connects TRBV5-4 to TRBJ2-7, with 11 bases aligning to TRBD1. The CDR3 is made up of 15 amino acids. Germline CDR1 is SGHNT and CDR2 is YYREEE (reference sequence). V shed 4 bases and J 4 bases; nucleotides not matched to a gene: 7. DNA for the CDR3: TGTGCCAGCAGCCGCGGGACAGGGGGTCGGTACGAGCAGTACTTC. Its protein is CASSRGTGGRYEQYF.

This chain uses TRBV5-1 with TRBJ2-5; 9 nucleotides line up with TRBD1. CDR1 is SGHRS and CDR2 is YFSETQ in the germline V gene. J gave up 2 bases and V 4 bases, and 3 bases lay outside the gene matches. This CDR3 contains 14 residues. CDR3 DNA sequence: TGCGCCAGCAGCCACAGGGGGCTGCAAGAGACCCAGTACTTC. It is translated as CASSHRGLQETQYF.

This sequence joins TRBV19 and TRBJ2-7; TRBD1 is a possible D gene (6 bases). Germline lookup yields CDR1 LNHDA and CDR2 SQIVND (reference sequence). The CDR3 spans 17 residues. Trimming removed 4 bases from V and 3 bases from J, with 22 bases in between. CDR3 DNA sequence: TGTGCCAGTAGTACGCACTTCTCAGGGGCTACCAACTACGAGCAGTACTTC. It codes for CASSTHFSGATNYEQYF.

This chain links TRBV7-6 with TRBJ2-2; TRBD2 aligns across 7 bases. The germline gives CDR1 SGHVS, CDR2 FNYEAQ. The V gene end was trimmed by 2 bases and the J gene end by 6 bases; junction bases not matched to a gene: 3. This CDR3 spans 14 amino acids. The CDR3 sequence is CASSLWEGPGELFF. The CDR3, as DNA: TGTGCCAGCAGCTTATGGGAGGGTCCCGGGGAGCTGTTTTTT.

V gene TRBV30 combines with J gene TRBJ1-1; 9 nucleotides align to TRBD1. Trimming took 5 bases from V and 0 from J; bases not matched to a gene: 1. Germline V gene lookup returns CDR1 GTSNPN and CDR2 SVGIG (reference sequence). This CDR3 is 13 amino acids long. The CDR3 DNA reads TGTGCCTGGGGGACAGGGCTGAACACTGAAGCTTTCTTT. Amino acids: CAWGTGLNTEAFF.

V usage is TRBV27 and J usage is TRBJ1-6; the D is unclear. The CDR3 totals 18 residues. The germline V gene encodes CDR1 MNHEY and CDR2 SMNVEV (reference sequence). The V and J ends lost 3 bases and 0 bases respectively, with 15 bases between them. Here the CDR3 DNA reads TGTGCCAGCAGTTTGGGCAGCCGATCGAGCTCCTATAATTCACCCCTCCACTTT. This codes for CASSLGSRSSSYNSPLHF.

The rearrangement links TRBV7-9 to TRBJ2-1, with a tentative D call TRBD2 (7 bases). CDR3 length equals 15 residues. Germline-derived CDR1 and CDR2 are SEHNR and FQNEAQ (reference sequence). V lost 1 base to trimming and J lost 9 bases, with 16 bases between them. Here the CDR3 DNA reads TGTGCCAGCAGCTTAGGGGAGGGGACACTGGGTGAGCAGTTCTTC. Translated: CASSLGEGTLGEQFF.

The CDR3 sequence is CASSVTPGGPRGGNEQFF. The DNA for the CDR3 is TGTGCCAGCAGCGTAACACCGGGGGGGCCCCGAGGGGGGAATGAGCAGTTCTTC. This rearrangement joins TRBV9 to TRBJ2-1, with 8 bases identical to TRBD2. The CDR3 totals 18 residues. V gave up 1 base and J gave up 7 bases; unmatched junction bases: 16. Germline V gene data show CDR1 as SGDLS and CDR2 as YYNGEE.

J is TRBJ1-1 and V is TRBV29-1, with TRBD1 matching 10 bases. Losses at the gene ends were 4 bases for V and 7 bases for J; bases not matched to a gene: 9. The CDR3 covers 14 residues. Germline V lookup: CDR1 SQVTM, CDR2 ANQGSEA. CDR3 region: CSVGGTGVLIEAFF. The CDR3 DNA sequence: TGCAGCGTTGGTGGGACAGGGGTTTTAATTGAAGCTTTCTTT. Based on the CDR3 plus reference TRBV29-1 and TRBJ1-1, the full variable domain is SAVISQKPSRDICQRGTSLTIQCQVDSQVTMMFWYRQQPGQSLTLIATANQGSEATYESGFVIDKFPISRPNLTFSTLTVSNMSPEDSSIYLCSVGGTGVLIEAFFGQGTRLTVV.

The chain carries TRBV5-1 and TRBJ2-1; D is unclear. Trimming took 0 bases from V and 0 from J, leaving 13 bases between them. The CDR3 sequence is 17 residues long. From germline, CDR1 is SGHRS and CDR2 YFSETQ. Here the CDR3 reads CASSLGDGGSSYNEQFF. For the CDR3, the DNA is TGCGCCAGCAGCTTGGGCGATGGCGGAAGCTCCTACAATGAGCAGTTCTTC.

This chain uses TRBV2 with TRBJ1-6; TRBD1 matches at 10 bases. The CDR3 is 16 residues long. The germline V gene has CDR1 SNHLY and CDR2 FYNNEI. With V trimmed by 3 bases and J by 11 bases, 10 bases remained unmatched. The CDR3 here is CASSDSPGQGTTPLHF. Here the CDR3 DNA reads TGTGCCAGCAGTGATTCACCGGGACAGGGGACGACACCCCTCCACTTT.

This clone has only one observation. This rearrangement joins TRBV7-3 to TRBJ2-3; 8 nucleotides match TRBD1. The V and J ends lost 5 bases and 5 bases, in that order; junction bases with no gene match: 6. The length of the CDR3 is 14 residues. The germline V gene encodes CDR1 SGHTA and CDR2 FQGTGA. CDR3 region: CASSHDRGGDTQYF. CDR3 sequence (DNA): TGTGCCAGCAGCCATGACAGGGGAGGAGATACGCAGTATTTT.

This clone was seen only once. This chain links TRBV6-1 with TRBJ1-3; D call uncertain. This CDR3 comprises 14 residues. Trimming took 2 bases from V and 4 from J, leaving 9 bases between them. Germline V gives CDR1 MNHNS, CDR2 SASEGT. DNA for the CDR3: TGTGCCAGCAGTGAATATGTTGTAGGAAACACCATATATTTT. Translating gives CASSEYVVGNTIYF.

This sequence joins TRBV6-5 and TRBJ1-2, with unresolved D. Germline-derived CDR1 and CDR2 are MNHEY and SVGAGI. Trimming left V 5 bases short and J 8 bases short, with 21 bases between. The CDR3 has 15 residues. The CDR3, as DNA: TGTGCCAGCAGTCCCCTTTATTTCGGGGTGCGCGGCTACACCTTC. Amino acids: CASSPLYFGVRGYTF.

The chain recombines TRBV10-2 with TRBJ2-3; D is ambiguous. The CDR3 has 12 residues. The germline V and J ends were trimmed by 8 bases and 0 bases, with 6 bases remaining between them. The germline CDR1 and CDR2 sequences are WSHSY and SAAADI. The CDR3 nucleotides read TGCGCCAGCCTGAGCAGCACAGATACGCAGTATTTT. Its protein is CASLSSTDTQYF.

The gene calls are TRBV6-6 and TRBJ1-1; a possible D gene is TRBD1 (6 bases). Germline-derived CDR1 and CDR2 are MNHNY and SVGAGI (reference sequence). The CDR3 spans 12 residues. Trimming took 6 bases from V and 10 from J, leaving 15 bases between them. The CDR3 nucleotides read TGTGCCAGCAGAACTCCGGACAGCCGAGCTTTCTTT. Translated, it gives CASRTPDSRAFF.

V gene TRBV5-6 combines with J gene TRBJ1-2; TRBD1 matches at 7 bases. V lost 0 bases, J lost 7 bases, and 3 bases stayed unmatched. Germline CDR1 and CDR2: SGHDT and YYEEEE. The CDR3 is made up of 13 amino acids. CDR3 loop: CASSLGRTGGYTF. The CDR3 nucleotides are TGTGCCAGCAGCTTGGGGCGGACAGGTGGCTACACCTTC.

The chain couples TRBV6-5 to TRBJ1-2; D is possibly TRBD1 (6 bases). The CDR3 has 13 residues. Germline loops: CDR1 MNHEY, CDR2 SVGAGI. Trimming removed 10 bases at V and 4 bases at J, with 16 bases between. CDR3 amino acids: CATHRVSSYGYTF. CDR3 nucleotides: TGTGCCACCCACAGGGTATCAAGCTATGGCTACACCTTC.

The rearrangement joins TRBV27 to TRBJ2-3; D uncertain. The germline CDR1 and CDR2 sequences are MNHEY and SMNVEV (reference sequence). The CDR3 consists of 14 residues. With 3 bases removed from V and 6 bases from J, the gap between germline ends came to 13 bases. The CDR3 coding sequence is TGTGCCAGCAGTTTTCGTGCTGCGGCTGATACGCAGTATTTT. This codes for CASSFRAAADTQYF.

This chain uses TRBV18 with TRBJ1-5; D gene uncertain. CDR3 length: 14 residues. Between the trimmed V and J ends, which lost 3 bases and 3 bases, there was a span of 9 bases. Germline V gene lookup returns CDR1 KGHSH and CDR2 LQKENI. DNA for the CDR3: TGTGCCAGCTCACCTCAGAGACTCAATCAGCCCCAGCATTTT. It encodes CASSPQRLNQPQHF.

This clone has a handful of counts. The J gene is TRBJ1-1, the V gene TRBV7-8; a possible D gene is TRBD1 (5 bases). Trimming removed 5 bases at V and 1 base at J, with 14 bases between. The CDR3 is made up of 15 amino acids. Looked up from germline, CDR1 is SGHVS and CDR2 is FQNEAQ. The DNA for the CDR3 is TGTGCCAGCAGCCTTCTACTCAGGGCGAACACTGAAGCTTTCTTT. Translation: CASSLLLRANTEAFF.